This TCR beta chain stems from a study of blood T cell repertoires in COVID-19 (dated by TCRdb to between 2020 and 2021). Describing the broader study: Samples covering the acute and convalescent phases of COVID-19 were provided by collaborators in the United States, Italy and Spain. The prospective study material was composed of cDNA or gDNA derived from T cells, B-cell-depleted T cells, or PBMCs. Subjects who had been exposed to COVID-19, were actively infected with it, or had recovered from it provided the deeply sampled blood TCRbeta repertoires that made up the dataset. The repertoires were released in a freely available public database meant as a resource for research on the immune response to SARS-CoV-2. The samples were drawn from the first 160 participants of the ongoing ImmuneRACE study and from 1,200 or so subjects provided by 6 global collaborators. Sample metadata almost always included a de-identified subject ID, COVID-19 status, age in years and sex. Where HLA class I and class II types were available, the types were taken from metadata supplied by the sample provider, not from assay-based typing. The investigation overall reported the following: The quantity of clinical and demographic metadata differed by source and by participant and was supplied without curation.

This clone was seen more than once but under ten times. The specificity of this receptor is unknown. No base quality information exists; no much larger clone differs at one position. CDR1 and CDR2 are read off the germline V gene as MNHEY and SVGAGI. The CDR3 goes from the cysteine to the phenylalanine over 15 residues. Solely the CDR3 DNA is kept, with 45 bases framed from the first base. V ends up 6 bases short and J 0 bases short, with an unmatched junction base count of 8. TCRbeta CDR3 regions were amplified from genomic DNA using the immunoSEQ Assay, a bias-controlled multiplex PCR. Per the original workflow: The number of nucleated cells in each sample was estimated by amplification of reference gene primers within the assay. Sequence reads were collapsed and filtered to measure the absolute abundance of every unique TCRbeta CDR3 rearrangement. For each sample, productive Simpson clonality was calculated by taking the square root of Simpson's diversity index across productive rearrangements. Entries here come from immuneACCESS through TCRdb and include only in-frame sequences with V and J called. Some clones fail to appear in such tables; in the studies checked, an unresolved V gene covers under half of the shortfall, and the cause of the remainder is unknown. The V and J calls and clone size come from that table; D and trimming were worked out from the DNA. The sample has about 270,000 clones on record, roughly 84% of them singletons. The leading ten clones occupy under 3.5% of the sample.

Collaborating institutions collected whole blood in K2EDTA tubes following their own protocols. For TCRbeta analysis, collaborator samples were shipped as frozen whole blood, as isolated PBMCs, or as DNA extracted from either sample type. The V and J genes are TRBV6-5 and TRBJ2-7; 7 bases in between match TRBD1. The sequenced sample was peripheral blood. This clonotype originated in a woman younger than 35 with acute or convalescent COVID-19. Here the CDR3 is given as CASSHMTGSSYEQYF. The sequenced DNA: TGTGCCAGCAGCCATATGACAGGGAGCTCCTACGAGCAGTACTTC.